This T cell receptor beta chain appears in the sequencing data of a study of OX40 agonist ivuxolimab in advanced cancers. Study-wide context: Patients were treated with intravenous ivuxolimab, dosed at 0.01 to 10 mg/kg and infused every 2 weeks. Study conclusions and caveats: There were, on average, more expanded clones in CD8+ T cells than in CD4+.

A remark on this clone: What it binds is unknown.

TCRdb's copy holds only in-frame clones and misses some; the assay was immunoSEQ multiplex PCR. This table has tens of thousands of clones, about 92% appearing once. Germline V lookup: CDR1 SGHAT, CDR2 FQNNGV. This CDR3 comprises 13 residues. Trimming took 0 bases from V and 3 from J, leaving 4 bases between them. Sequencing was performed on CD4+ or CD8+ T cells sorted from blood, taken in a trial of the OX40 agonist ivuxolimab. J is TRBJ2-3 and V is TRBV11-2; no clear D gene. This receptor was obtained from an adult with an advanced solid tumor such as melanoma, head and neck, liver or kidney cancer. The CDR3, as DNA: TGTGCCAGCAGCTTAGATCTAACAGATACGCAGTATTTT. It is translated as CASSLDLTDTQYF.